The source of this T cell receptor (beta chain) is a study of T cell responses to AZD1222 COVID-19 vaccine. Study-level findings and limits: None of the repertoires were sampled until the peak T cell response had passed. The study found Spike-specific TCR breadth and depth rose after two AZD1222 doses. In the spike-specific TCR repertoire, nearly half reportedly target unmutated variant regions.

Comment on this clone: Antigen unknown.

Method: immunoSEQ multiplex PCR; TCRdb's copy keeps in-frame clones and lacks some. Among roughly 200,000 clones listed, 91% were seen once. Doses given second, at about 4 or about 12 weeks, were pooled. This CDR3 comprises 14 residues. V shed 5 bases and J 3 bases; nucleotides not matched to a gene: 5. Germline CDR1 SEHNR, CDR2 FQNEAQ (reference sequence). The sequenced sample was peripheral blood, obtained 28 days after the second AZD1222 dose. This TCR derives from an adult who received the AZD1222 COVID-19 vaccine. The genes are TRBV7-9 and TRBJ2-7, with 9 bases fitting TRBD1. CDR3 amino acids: CASSLGGQGYEQYF. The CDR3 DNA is TGTGCCAGCAGCCTCGGGGGACAGGGCTACGAGCAGTACTTC.